The text below deals with one T cell receptor beta chain. The sample is drawn from a study of blood T cell repertoires in COVID-19. Study-wide context: Samples taken during acute and convalescent COVID-19 were collected in the United States, Italy and Spain.

This CDR3 contains 15 residues. Germline CDR1 LGHNT, CDR2 FRNRAP. V lost 2 bases, J lost 3 bases, and 6 bases stayed unmatched. Assay used: immunoSEQ multiplex PCR; TCRdb lists only in-frame clones, some missing. This table holds roughly 200,000 clones, less than 90% found once. Sequenced sample: PBMCs or T cells enriched from blood (not recorded which). The receptor was isolated from a woman aged 25 to 45 who had recovered from COVID-19. The J gene is TRBJ2-7, the V gene TRBV12-5; TRBD1 matches at 8 bases. The DNA for the CDR3 is TGTGCTAGTGGTTTGACCCGGGACAGGTACTACGAGCAGTACTTC. Translation: CASGLTRDRYYEQYF. Full variable domain (outside the CDR3, taken from reference TRBV12-5 and TRBJ2-7): DARVTQTPRHKVTEMGQEVTMRCQPILGHNTVFWYRQTMMQGLELLAYFRNRAPLDDSGMPKDRFSAEMPDATLATLKIQPSEPRDSAVYFCASGLTRDRYYEQYFGPGTRLTVT.